This TCR beta chain was recorded in a study of blood T cell repertoires in COVID-19. Study-wide background: Samples representing acute and convalescent COVID-19 were sourced from the United States, Italy and Spain. Sample material is recorded as cDNA or gDNA derived from T cells, B-cell-depleted T cells, or PBMCs.

The Seattle patients joined while their infection was active and were tracked longitudinally afterward. CDR1 is SGHDT and CDR2 is YYEEEE in the germline V gene. V was clipped by 2 bases and J by 0 bases; unmatched bases: 9. This CDR3 comprises 18 residues. In this sample, this clone turned up once. Under the authors' procedure: Estimated nucleated cell counts came from reference gene primer amplification. Data came from immunoSEQ multiplex PCR; TCRdb stores just in-frame clones and leaves some out. V, J and clone size were drawn from that table, and D and trimming were deduced from the DNA. The table records a few hundred thousand clones, around 86% of them present only once.

V usage is TRBV5-6 and J usage is TRBJ1-5; 9 bases match TRBD1. The sample was peripheral blood. The TCR sequence derives from a woman between 50 and 59 years old with COVID-19, enrolled during active disease. CDR3 region: CASSFARQGEYSNQPQHF. In DNA, the CDR3 is TGTGCCAGCAGCTTCGCGCGACAGGGGGAATATAGCAATCAGCCCCAGCATTTT.